The present T cell receptor beta chain was sequenced within a study of cytomegalovirus exposure and HLA in healthy donors. General study findings and limits: Through in vitro validation, three CMV-associated chains were shown to be specific for CMV antigens. The study labeled under 200 TCR beta chains cytomegalovirus-associated.

The PCR was carried out with 60 Vbeta primers and 13 Jbeta primers. Data came from immunoSEQ multiplex PCR; TCRdb stores just in-frame clones and leaves some out. The table lists roughly 150,000 clones. The CDR3 is 11 amino acids. Germline V CDR1 and CDR2: SQVTM, ANQGSEA. V lost 3 bases to trimming and J lost 4 bases, with 7 bases between them. To note about this clone: Antigen specificity is unknown.

Sample: PBMCs. The rearrangement uses TRBV29-1 and TRBJ2-7; D ambiguous. The clonotype was recovered from a woman aged 45-65 years in good health and CMV-seronegative. The CDR3 loop is CSVESNYEQYF. The CDR3 bases are TGCAGCGTTGAGTCCAATTACGAGCAGTACTTC.